The 18 T cell receptor beta chains presented below share a single source sample, sequenced in a study of blood T cell repertoires in COVID-19. Profiling relied on immunoSEQ multiplex PCR, and the TCRdb table lists in-frame clones only, not all of them. The sample yields about 110,000 clones, approximately 92% seen once. The sequenced sample consisted of peripheral blood. Receptors were obtained from a woman of 80 years or more with acute or convalescent COVID-19.

The V call is TRBV20-1, the J call TRBJ2-4; the match to TRBD2 covers 8 bases. Germline CDR1 reads DFQATT; CDR2 reads SNEGSKA (reference sequence). Germline trimming cut 3 bases from V and 2 bases from J; bases unmatched to any gene: 12. The CDR3 is 17 amino acids. As DNA, the CDR3 is TGCAGTGCTAGTCCGGGACTAGTTATAGGGACCAAAAACATTCAGTACTTC. Its translation is CSASPGLVIGTKNIQYF.

This sequence joins TRBV6-5 and TRBJ1-1; weak D call: TRBD1 (5 bases). Germline loops: CDR1 MNHEY, CDR2 SVGAGI. V shed 5 bases and J shed 5 bases, with 15 bases lying between them. The CDR3 extends over 14 amino acids. CDR3 nucleotides: TGTGCCAGCAGTAGGGGAGGAGTTCAGACTGAAGCTTTCTTT. As protein: CASSRGGVQTEAFF.

The CDR3 region is CASSLVSGSYQETQYF. The CDR3, as DNA: TGTGCCAGCAGCTTGGTTAGCGGGTCGTACCAAGAGACCCAGTACTTC. V usage is TRBV7-2 and J usage is TRBJ2-5, with 7 bases matching TRBD2. The V and J ends lost 3 bases and 0 bases, in that order; junction bases with no gene match: 7. The germline V gene encodes CDR1 SGHTA and CDR2 FQGNSA. CDR3 length: 16 amino acids.

The chain has TRBV7-9 and TRBJ1-1; D unclear. CDR3 length: 13 amino acids. The V gene lost 8 bases and the J gene lost 1 base, with 11 bases spanning the gap. In germline, CDR1 is SEHNR, CDR2 FQNEAQ (reference sequence). The CDR3 DNA follows: TGTGCCAGCCAAGAGTCCGGGAACACTGAAGCTTTCTTT. It yields the protein CASQESGNTEAFF.

In its sample, this clone was seen a few times. The rearrangement uses TRBV19 and TRBJ1-3; D is perhaps TRBD1 (5 bases). Germline values: CDR1 LNHDA, CDR2 SQIVND (reference sequence). The CDR3 length is 14 residues. The germline V and J ends were trimmed by 9 bases and 4 bases, with 16 bases remaining between them. As DNA, the CDR3 is TGTGCCAGCCACCCAGGGTTTTCAGGAAACACCATATATTTT. This sequence encodes CASHPGFSGNTIYF.

CDR3 protein: CASSEGRDNSPLHF. The CDR3 nucleotides are TGTGCCAGCAGTGAAGGCAGGGATAATTCACCCCTCCACTTT. The chain is built from TRBV2 and TRBJ1-6; D possibly corresponds to TRBD1 (5 bases). Per germline, CDR1 SNHLY and CDR2 FYNNEI. CDR3 length: 14 residues. V lost 1 base to trimming and J lost 5 bases, with 6 bases between them.

This chain connects TRBV7-9 to TRBJ2-1; 9 bases fit TRBD2. The trim removed 4 bases at V and 7 bases at J, leaving 8 bases unmatched. From germline, CDR1 is SEHNR and CDR2 FQNEAQ (reference sequence). The CDR3 covers 15 residues. The CDR3 sequence: CASSWGTSMGNEQFF. In DNA, the CDR3 is TGTGCCAGCAGCTGGGGGACTAGCATGGGGAATGAGCAGTTCTTC. Full variable domain (missing parts from reference TRBV7-9 and TRBJ2-1): DTGVSQNPRHKITKRGQNVTFRCDPISEHNRLYWYRQTLGQGPEFLTYFQNEAQLEKSRLLSDRFSAERPKGSFSTLEIQRTEQGDSAMYLCASSWGTSMGNEQFFGPGTRLTVL.

The chain employs TRBV6-4 and TRBJ2-1; 8 bases are shared with TRBD2. There are 16 residues in the CDR3. Germline CDR1 MRHNA, CDR2 SNTAGT. J lost 2 bases, V lost 5 bases, and 8 bases had no gene match. The CDR3 here is CASSRLAGSPYNEQFF. The DNA of the CDR3 is TGTGCCAGCAGTCGGTTAGCGGGGAGCCCCTACAATGAGCAGTTCTTC.

The V call is TRBV27, the J call TRBJ1-1; 7 bases map to TRBD1. Trimming removed 4 bases from V and 6 bases from J; junction bases left unmatched: 5. Germline CDR1 is MNHEY and CDR2 is SMNVEV (reference sequence). The CDR3 is 13 amino acids. CDR3 in amino acids: CASSWGTVAEAFF. The CDR3 coding sequence is TGTGCCAGCAGTTGGGGGACAGTCGCTGAAGCTTTCTTT.

This chain uses TRBV6-5 with TRBJ2-1; D is possibly TRBD1 (6 bases). V was pared by 0 bases and J by 9 bases, with 12 bases between. The germline CDR1 and CDR2 sequences are MNHEY and SVGAGI. This CDR3 comprises 14 residues. In DNA, the CDR3 is TGTGCCAGCAGTTACTCGTCAGGGGCGCGTGAGCAGTTCTTC. Protein: CASSYSSGAREQFF.

V gene TRBV28 combines with J gene TRBJ2-7; tentative D call: TRBD2 (5 bases). Trimming left V 6 bases short and J 3 bases short, with 21 bases between. The CDR3 extends over 16 amino acids. Germline CDR1 is MDHEN and CDR2 is SYDVKM. The CDR3 here is CASSSRRRLRDYEQYF. The CDR3 bases are TGTGCCAGCAGCTCTAGACGGCGCTTGAGGGACTACGAGCAGTACTTC.

A few counts support this clone. This sequence joins TRBV5-1 and TRBJ1-2; no reliable D call. The germline V and J ends were trimmed by 0 bases and 4 bases, with 7 bases remaining between them. The germline V gene encodes CDR1 SGHRS and CDR2 YFSETQ. This CDR3 has 13 residues. The CDR3 DNA sequence: TGCGCCAGCAGCTTGGACAGCCTCTATGGCTACACCTTC. Protein sequence: CASSLDSLYGYTF. The full variable domain, completed using reference TRBV5-1 and TRBJ1-2, is KAGVTQTPRYLIKTRGQQVTLSCSPISGHRSVSWYQQTPGQGLQFLFEYFSETQRNKGNFPGRFSGRQFSNSRSEMNVSTLELGDSALYLCASSLDSLYGYTFGSGTRLTVV.

The chain joins TRBV5-6 to TRBJ2-7, with a possible D match to TRBD2 (5 bases). The germline V gene encodes CDR1 SGHDT and CDR2 YYEEEE. The germline V and J ends were trimmed by 3 bases and 9 bases, with 10 bases remaining between them. This CDR3 is 11 amino acids long. The CDR3 sequence: CASSSNRGQYF. The CDR3 nucleotides are TGTGCCAGCAGCTCAAATCGGGGGCAGTACTTC.

The chain employs TRBV10-3 and TRBJ1-1; D unclear. Germline-derived CDR1 and CDR2 are ENHRY and SYGVKD. CDR3 length: 15 residues. V was shortened by 8 bases and J by 4 bases, with 20 bases between the two germline ends. The CDR3 loop reads CAIGRANPGGTEAFF. Here the CDR3 DNA reads TGTGCCATCGGGAGAGCAAACCCAGGCGGCACTGAAGCTTTCTTT.

This chain links TRBV6-2 or TRBV6-3 with TRBJ1-5, with 9 positions matching TRBD1. The germline V gene encodes CDR1 MNHEY and CDR2 SVGEGT. V was pared by 1 base and J by 5 bases, with 9 bases of the junction left unmatched. CDR3 size: 17 residues. CDR3 sequence reads: CASSYYSMTGGYQPQHF. The DNA of the CDR3 is TGTGCCAGCAGTTACTACTCTATGACAGGGGGATATCAGCCCCAGCATTTT.

V is TRBV29-1 and J is TRBJ1-4; 7 bases align to TRBD1. The length of the CDR3 is 16 residues. Germline loops: CDR1 SQVTM, CDR2 ANQGSEA. Unmatched junction bases numbered 11, after V lost 7 bases and J lost 0 bases. The CDR3 protein is CSDRGQAGPTNEKLFF. The CDR3 nucleotides read TGCAGCGATAGAGGACAGGCGGGACCAACTAATGAAAAACTGTTTTTT.

This clone was observed once. The rearrangement joins TRBV6-1 to TRBJ2-7, with D perhaps matching TRBD1 (5 bases). Germline-derived CDR1 and CDR2 are MNHNS and SASEGT. Deletions cut 3 bases from V and 7 bases from J, with 19 bases between. This CDR3 spans 15 amino acids. In nucleotides, the CDR3 is TGTGCCAGCAGTGACACCTCAGGGTACCCTTTGGAGCAGTACTTC. It yields the protein CASSDTSGYPLEQYF.

The gene calls are TRBV5-1 and TRBJ2-5, with 9 bases that match TRBD1. V was pared by 0 bases and J by 2 bases, with 5 bases of the junction left unmatched. There are 16 residues in the CDR3. CDR1 is SGHRS and CDR2 is YFSETQ in the germline V gene. The CDR3 region is CASSLAGQGRQETQYF. As DNA, the CDR3 is TGCGCCAGCAGCTTGGCGGGACAGGGTAGGCAAGAGACCCAGTACTTC.